These 18 T cell receptor beta chains originate from one sample sequenced in a study of early T cells in non-severe SARS-CoV-2 infection. Each CDR3 protein is one row after TCRdb ran MiXCR on the 5' RACE reads. The sample lists tens of thousands of distinct CDR3 sequences, around 12% occurring once. The material sequenced was whole blood. Every receptor here comes from an adult who was a healthcare worker with PCR-confirmed SARS-CoV-2 infection or an uninfected control (not recorded which).

This clonotype was seen repeatedly, ten times or more. The chain employs TRBV28 and TRBJ2-1, with 9 bases identical to TRBD2. V was clipped by 9 bases and J by 10 bases; unmatched bases: 13. CDR1 is MDHEN and CDR2 is SYDVKM in the germline V gene. The CDR3 is 14 amino acids. The CDR3 DNA follows: TGTGCCAGTATGCGGGAGGGCCGAGGACGAGAGCAGTTCTTC. The encoded protein is CASMREGRGREQFF.

This clonotype has ten or more counts. The chain employs TRBV19 and TRBJ1-1, with a weak D call TRBD1 (5 bases). The V end was cut by 2 bases, the J end by 10 bases, with 11 bases between. In germline, CDR1 is LNHDA, CDR2 SQIVND (reference sequence). The CDR3 spans 12 residues. Here the CDR3 reads CASSISQVGAFF. The CDR3 coding sequence is TGTGCCAGTAGTATATCACAGGTGGGAGCTTTCTTT. Full variable domain (remainder filled in from reference TRBV19 and TRBJ1-1): DGGITQSPKYLFRKEGQNVTLSCEQNLNHDAMYWYRQDPGQGLRLIYYSQIVNDFQKGDIAEGYSVSREKKESFPLTVTSAQKNPTAFYLCASSISQVGAFFGQGTRLTVV.

This clonotype showed up many times. The chain employs TRBV10-3 and TRBJ1-2; a weak D match, TRBD1 (5 bases). The CDR3 has 13 amino acids. Germline-derived CDR1 and CDR2 are ENHRY and SYGVKD. Trimming took off 6 bases at V and 0 bases at J, with 8 bases between the two ends. The CDR3 sequence is CAIRPTANYGYTF. In nucleotides, the CDR3 is TGTGCCATCAGGCCGACAGCTAACTATGGCTACACCTTC.

This clonotype was picked up many times. V and J are TRBV7-3 and TRBJ2-5; 13 bases match TRBD2. Trimming at V came to 5 bases and at J to 6 bases, leaving 6 bases not matched to a gene. Germline lookup yields CDR1 SGHTA and CDR2 FQGTGA. The CDR3 loop spans 15 amino acids. CDR3 nucleotides: TGTGCCAGCAGCCGGGGACTAGCGGGGTTGAAGACCCAGTACTTC. This translates into CASSRGLAGLKTQYF.

This clonotype showed up just a few times. V is TRBV24-1 and J is TRBJ2-1; D may be TRBD2 (6 bases). Trimming took 3 bases from V and 8 from J, leaving 22 bases between them. This CDR3 region has 17 residues. In germline, CDR1 is KGHDR, CDR2 SFDVKD. The CDR3 DNA sequence: TGTGCCACCAGTGATCCAAATAGGGTGGGACTCCACGATGAGCAGTTCTTC. Translating it yields CATSDPNRVGLHDEQFF.

This clonotype was counted at least ten times. CDR3 protein: CASSLLGQGMMEQFF. As DNA, the CDR3 is TGCGCCAGCAGCTTGTTGGGACAGGGGATGATGGAGCAGTTCTTC. V gene TRBV5-1 combines with J gene TRBJ2-1, with 10 nucleotides matching TRBD1. Germline CDR1 and CDR2: SGHRS and YFSETQ. This CDR3 has 15 residues. V was pared by 1 base and J by 10 bases, with 8 bases of the junction left unmatched.

The chain combines TRBV2 with TRBJ2-2; TRBD1 matches 7 bases. This CDR3 is built from 15 residues. The germline CDR1 and CDR2 sequences are SNHLY and FYNNEI. After removal of 6 bases from V and 6 bases from J, the junction contained 10 bases not matched to a gene. CDR3 coding DNA: TGTGCCAGCAGGGACGACCACACAGGGGCCGGGGAGCTGTTTTTT. It specifies CASRDDHTGAGELFF.

As DNA, the CDR3 is TGTGCCAGCAGCGACCGGGACAGTAACTATGGCTACACCTTC. Its translation is CASSDRDSNYGYTF. The chain links TRBV3-1 to TRBJ1-2; 7 positions match TRBD1. Germline lookup yields CDR1 LGHDT and CDR2 YNNKEL (reference sequence). Losses at the gene ends were 5 bases for V and 1 base for J; bases not matched to a gene: 4. The length of the CDR3 is 14 residues. The complete variable domain, with remaining parts taken from reference TRBV3-1 and TRBJ1-2, reads DTAVSQTPKYLVTQMGNDKSIKCEQNLGHDTMYWYKQDSKKFLKIMFSYNNKELIINETVPNRFSPKSPDKAHLNLHINSLELGDSAVYFCASSDRDSNYGYTFGSGTRLTVV.

The V call is TRBV7-9, the J call TRBJ1-2; D gene ambiguous. The germline CDR1 and CDR2 sequences are SEHNR and FQNEAQ (reference sequence). V lost 0 bases to trimming and J lost 1 base, with 12 bases between them. CDR3 length: 16 residues. This chain's CDR3 is CASSLAYTFNNYGYTF. The CDR3 bases are TGTGCCAGCAGCTTAGCGTACACCTTCAATAACTATGGCTACACCTTC.

Many counts were recorded for this clonotype. The rearrangement joins TRBV7-2 to TRBJ2-7, with D uncertain. The CDR3 extends over 14 amino acids. Germline CDR1 SGHTA, CDR2 FQGNSA. The V and J ends lost 5 bases and 2 bases respectively, with 13 bases between them. CDR3 protein: CASSPLGAPYEQYF. The CDR3 DNA follows: TGTGCCAGCAGCCCCCTTGGAGCGCCCTACGAGCAGTACTTC.

This clonotype was found many times. This chain links TRBV15 with TRBJ2-7; perhaps TRBD1 as D (6 bases). From germline, CDR1 is LNHNV and CDR2 YYDKDF (reference sequence). The length of the CDR3 is 18 residues. Trimming took 0 bases from V and 0 from J, leaving 18 bases between them. The CDR3: CATSRDQGSDRHSYEQYF. The CDR3 DNA is TGTGCCACCAGCAGAGATCAAGGGTCGGACAGACACTCCTACGAGCAGTACTTC.

This clonotype was observed a handful of times. The genes are TRBV29-1 and TRBJ2-5, with a possible D match to TRBD2 (6 bases). The length of the CDR3 is 14 residues. The germline gives CDR1 SQVTM, CDR2 ANQGSEA. The V gene lost 4 bases and the J gene lost 1 base, with 13 bases spanning the gap. The CDR3 DNA reads TGCAGCGTTGGGAGGGCGAGGTCCCAAGAGACCCAGTACTTC. Its protein product is CSVGRARSQETQYF.

This clonotype was picked up many times. The rearrangement joins TRBV11-2 to TRBJ2-7, with D tentatively TRBD1 or TRBD2 (5 bases each). Germline values: CDR1 SGHAT, CDR2 FQNNGV. V dropped 2 bases and J dropped 0 bases, with 8 bases sitting between them. This CDR3 comprises 14 residues. The CDR3 sequence: CASSLWGSSYEQYF. DNA of the CDR3: TGTGCCAGCAGCTTATGGGGGAGCTCCTACGAGCAGTACTTC.

This clonotype was counted a few times. The chain joins TRBV28 to TRBJ2-1; D call uncertain. CDR1 MDHEN and CDR2 SYDVKM come from the germline V gene. Trimming cost V 2 bases and J 2 bases, with 7 bases left between them. The CDR3 covers 14 residues. The CDR3 sequence is CASSLVAAYNEQFF. CDR3 DNA sequence: TGTGCCAGCAGTTTAGTGGCCGCCTACAATGAGCAGTTCTTC.

This chain uses TRBV20-1 with TRBJ2-1; 7 nucleotides line up with TRBD1. V was pared by 0 bases and J by 9 bases, with 17 bases of the junction left unmatched. The CDR3 is 17 residues long. Germline V lookup: CDR1 DFQATT, CDR2 SNEGSKA (reference sequence). CDR3 protein: CSARDKGAPHPSSEQFF. In nucleotides, the CDR3 is TGCAGTGCTAGAGATAAGGGGGCCCCTCATCCTAGCAGTGAGCAGTTCTTC.

At least ten counts were recorded for this clonotype. The chain recombines TRBV6-6 with TRBJ1-1, with 8 positions matching TRBD1. CDR3 length: 15 amino acids. V gave up 5 bases and J gave up 5 bases; unmatched junction bases: 10. Germline V gene sequence: CDR1 MNHNY, CDR2 SVGAGI (reference sequence). The CDR3 bases are TGTGCCAGCAGTGATACAGGGGGTAAGGGTACTGAAGCTTTCTTT. Its protein is CASSDTGGKGTEAFF.

This clonotype showed up just a few times. The chain's CDR3 is CASSFSALGGELFF. As DNA, the CDR3 is TGCGCCAGCAGCTTTTCGGCTTTAGGCGGGGAGCTGTTTTTT. V usage is TRBV5-1 and J usage is TRBJ2-2; the D is unclear. The CDR3 spans 14 residues. Between the trimmed V and J ends, which lost 2 bases and 7 bases, there was a span of 12 bases. Germline V gene lookup returns CDR1 SGHRS and CDR2 YFSETQ. The full variable domain, in which reference TRBV5-1 and TRBJ2-2 provide the parts outside the CDR3, is KAGVTQTPRYLIKTRGQQVTLSCSPISGHRSVSWYQQTPGQGLQFLFEYFSETQRNKGNFPGRFSGRQFSNSRSEMNVSTLELGDSALYLCASSFSALGGELFFGEGSRLTVL.

The CDR3 is CASSLDGEGYEQYF. For the CDR3, the DNA is TGTGCCAGCAGCTTAGACGGCGAGGGATACGAGCAGTACTTC. The J gene is TRBJ2-7, the V gene TRBV11-3, with TRBD2 as a possible D gene (5 bases). Trimming shortened V by 0 bases and J by 4 bases, and 10 bases separated the two germline ends. Germline lookup yields CDR1 SGHNT and CDR2 YENEEA. The CDR3 runs to 14 residues.